This is a list of T cell receptor beta chains from one sample in a study of sequential checkpoint blockade in melanoma. The assay was immunoSEQ multiplex PCR, and TCRdb's table has in-frame clones only and misses some. The sample holds thousands of clones, around 22% seen once. Specimen: tumor tissue (inferred from file names), collected from a patient given nivolumab and ipilimumab in sequence. These receptors were collected from a human donor with melanoma. Both conserved end residues are part of each CDR3. A D gene is named only where the DNA matches it firmly. Rows may omit the clone size; those that give it use once, few, many or a size class.

d_gene	abundance	v_gene	j_gene	CDR3aa	CDR3nt
TRBD2	.	TRBV5-1	TRBJ2-2	CASSGASGRVGELFF	TGCGCCAGCAGCGGCGCTAGCGGGAGGGTCGGGGAGCTGTTTTTT
.	few	TRBV15	TRBJ1-5	CATSRVSYRLYNQPQHF	TGTGCCACCAGCAGAGTTAGTTACAGGCTCTACAATCAGCCCCAGCATTTT
TRBD1	.	TRBV28	TRBJ1-1	CASSLSETGSTEAFF	TGTGCCAGCAGTTTATCCGAGACAGGGAGCACTGAAGCTTTCTTT
.	medium-sized	TRBV6-8	TRBJ1-1	CAIGKDGNTEAFF	TGTGCCATCGGGAAGGACGGGAACACTGAAGCTTTCTTT
.	.	TRBV18	TRBJ1-1	CASSPFPTGMNTEAFF	TGTGCCAGCTCACCATTTCCTACGGGCATGAACACTGAAGCTTTCTTT
TRBD2	few	TRBV11-3	TRBJ2-3	CASSLLSGRRERDTQYF	TGTGCCAGCAGCTTGCTGAGCGGGAGAAGGGAAAGGGATACGCAGTATTTT
.	.	TRBV29-1	TRBJ1-4	CSVTQQGEKLFF	TGCAGCGTCACGCAACAGGGAGAAAAACTGTTTTTT
.	many	TRBV6-8	TRBJ1-1	CASSFPLGGGTEAFF	TGTGCCAGCAGTTTTCCCCTGGGGGGGGGAACTGAAGCTTTCTTT
.	.	TRBV5-1	TRBJ1-1	CASSFSSARGNTEAFF	TGCGCCAGCAGCTTCTCCAGTGCACGGGGGAACACTGAAGCTTTCTTT
.	.	TRBV19	TRBJ2-5	CASSIRQQVETQYF	TGTGCCAGTAGTATCCGACAGCAAGTAGAGACCCAGTACTTC
.	few	TRBV6-7	TRBJ1-2	CATSDRYTYTF	TGTGCCACCAGTGACCGATATACGTACACCTTC
.	few	TRBV11-3	TRBJ1-2	CASSPGRSAHGYTF	TGTGCCAGCAGTCCAGGTCGGTCCGCTCATGGCTACACCTTC
.	many	TRBV6-8	TRBJ2-3	CASSYSFRGTDTQYF	TGTGCCAGCAGTTACTCGTTCCGGGGAACAGATACGCAGTATTTT
TRBD2	.	TRBV29-1	TRBJ2-1	CSVVLGGRARSEQFF	TGCAGCGTTGTATTAGGAGGGAGGGCCCGGAGTGAGCAGTTCTTC
.	few	TRBV5-1	TRBJ2-3	CASTPSGPTDTQYF	TGCGCCAGCACCCCTTCGGGGCCCACAGATACGCAGTATTTT